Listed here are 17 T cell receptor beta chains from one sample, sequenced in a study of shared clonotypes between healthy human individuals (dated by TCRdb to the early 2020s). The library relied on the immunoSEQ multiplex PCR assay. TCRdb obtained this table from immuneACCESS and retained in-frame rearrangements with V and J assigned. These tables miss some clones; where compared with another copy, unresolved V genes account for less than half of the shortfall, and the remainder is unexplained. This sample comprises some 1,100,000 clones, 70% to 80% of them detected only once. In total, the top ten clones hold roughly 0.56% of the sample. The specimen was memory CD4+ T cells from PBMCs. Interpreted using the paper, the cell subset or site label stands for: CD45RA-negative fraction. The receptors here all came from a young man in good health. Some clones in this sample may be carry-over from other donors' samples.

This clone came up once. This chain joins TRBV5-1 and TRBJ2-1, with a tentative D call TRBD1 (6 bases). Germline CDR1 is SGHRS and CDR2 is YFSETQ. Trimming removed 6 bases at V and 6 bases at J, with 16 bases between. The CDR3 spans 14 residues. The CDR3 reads CASIGQGFGNEQFF. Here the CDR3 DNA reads TGCGCCAGCATTGGGCAGGGGTTTGGCAATGAGCAGTTCTTC.

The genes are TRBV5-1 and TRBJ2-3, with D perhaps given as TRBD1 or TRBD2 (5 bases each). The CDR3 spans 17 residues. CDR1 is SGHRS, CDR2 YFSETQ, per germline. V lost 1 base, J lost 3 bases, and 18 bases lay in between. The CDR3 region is CASSLSVGDGETDTQYF. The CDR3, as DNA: TGCGCCAGCAGCTTGAGCGTCGGGGACGGTGAAACAGATACGCAGTATTTT.

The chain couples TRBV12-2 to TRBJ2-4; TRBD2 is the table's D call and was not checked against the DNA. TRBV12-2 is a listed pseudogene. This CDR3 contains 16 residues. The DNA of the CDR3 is TGTGCAAGTCGCTTAGCCACCCGAGGCAGCGGACCTCTTCAGTACTTC. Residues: CASRLATRGSGPLQYF.

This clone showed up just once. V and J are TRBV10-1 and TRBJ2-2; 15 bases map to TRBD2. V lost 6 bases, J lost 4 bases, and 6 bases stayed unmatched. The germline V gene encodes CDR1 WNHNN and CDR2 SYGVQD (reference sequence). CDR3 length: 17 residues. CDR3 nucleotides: TGCGCCAGCAGGCCCGGACTAGCGGGAGGGAGCACCGGGGAGCTGTTTTTT. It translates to CASRPGLAGGSTGELFF.

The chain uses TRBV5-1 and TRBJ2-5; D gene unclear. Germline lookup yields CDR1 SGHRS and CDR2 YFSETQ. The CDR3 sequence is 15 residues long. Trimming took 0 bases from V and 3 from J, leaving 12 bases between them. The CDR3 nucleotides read TGCGCCAGCAGCTTGGGGCAGGTTGCCAAAGAGACCCAGTACTTC. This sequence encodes CASSLGQVAKETQYF.

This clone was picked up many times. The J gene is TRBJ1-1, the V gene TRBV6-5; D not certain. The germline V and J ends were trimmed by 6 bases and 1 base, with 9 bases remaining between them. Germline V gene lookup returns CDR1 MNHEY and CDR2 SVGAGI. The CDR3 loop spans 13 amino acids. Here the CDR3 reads CASRRHPNTEAFF. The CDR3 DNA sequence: TGTGCCAGCAGACGACACCCGAACACTGAAGCTTTCTTT.

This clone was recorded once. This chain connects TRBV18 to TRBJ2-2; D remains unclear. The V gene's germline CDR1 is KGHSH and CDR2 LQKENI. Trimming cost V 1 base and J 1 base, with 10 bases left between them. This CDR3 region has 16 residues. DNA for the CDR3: TGTGCCAGCTCACCACAGGACGTCCAGAACACCGGGGAGCTGTTTTTT. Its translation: CASSPQDVQNTGELFF.

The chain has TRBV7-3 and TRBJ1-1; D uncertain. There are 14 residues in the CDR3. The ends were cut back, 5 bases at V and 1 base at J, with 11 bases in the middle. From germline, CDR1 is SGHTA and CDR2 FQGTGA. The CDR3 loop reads CASSPGRQNTEAFF. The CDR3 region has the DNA TGTGCCAGCAGCCCGGGCAGACAGAACACTGAAGCTTTCTTT.

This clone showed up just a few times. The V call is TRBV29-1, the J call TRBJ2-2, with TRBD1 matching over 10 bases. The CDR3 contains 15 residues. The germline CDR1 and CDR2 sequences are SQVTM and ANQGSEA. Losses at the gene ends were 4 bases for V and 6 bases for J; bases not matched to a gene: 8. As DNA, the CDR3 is TGCAGCGTTGGAAAGGACAGGGGGTTCGCCGGGGAGCTGTTTTTT. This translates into CSVGKDRGFAGELFF.

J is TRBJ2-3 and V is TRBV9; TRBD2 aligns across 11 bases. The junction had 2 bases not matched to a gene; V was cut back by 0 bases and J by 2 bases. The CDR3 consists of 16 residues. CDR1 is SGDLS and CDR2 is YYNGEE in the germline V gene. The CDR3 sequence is CASSVGLAGNTDTQYF. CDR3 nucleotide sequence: TGTGCCAGCAGCGTAGGACTAGCGGGAAACACAGATACGCAGTATTTT. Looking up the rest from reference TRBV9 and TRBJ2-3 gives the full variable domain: DSGVTQTPKHLITATGQRVTLRCSPRSGDLSVYWYQQSLDQGLQFLIQYYNGEERAKGNILERFSAQQFPDLHSELNLSSLELGDSALYFCASSVGLAGNTDTQYFGPGTRLTVL.

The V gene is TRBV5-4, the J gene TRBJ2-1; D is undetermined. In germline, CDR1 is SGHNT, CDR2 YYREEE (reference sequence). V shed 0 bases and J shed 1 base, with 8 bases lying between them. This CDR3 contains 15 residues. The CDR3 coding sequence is TGTGCCAGCAGCTTGGGTTCCCGTTCCTACAATGAGCAGTTCTTC. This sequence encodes CASSLGSRSYNEQFF.

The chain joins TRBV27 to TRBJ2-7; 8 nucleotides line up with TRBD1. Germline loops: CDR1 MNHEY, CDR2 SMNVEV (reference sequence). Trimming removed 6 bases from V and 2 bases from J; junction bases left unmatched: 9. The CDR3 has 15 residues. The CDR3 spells CASRPGGLFTYEQYF. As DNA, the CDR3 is TGTGCCAGCAGGCCAGGGGGCCTTTTCACCTACGAGCAGTACTTC.

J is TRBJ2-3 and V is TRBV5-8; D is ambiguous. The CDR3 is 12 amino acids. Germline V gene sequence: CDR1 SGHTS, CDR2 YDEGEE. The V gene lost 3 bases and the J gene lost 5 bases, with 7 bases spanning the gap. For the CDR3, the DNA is TGTGCCAGCAGCTCCTTACGAGATACGCAGTATTTT. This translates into CASSSLRDTQYF.

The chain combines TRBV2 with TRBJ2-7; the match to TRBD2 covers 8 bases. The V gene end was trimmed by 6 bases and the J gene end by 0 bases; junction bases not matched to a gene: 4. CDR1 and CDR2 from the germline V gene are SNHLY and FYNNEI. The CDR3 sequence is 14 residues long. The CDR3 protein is CASRTSVYSYEQYF. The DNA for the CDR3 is TGTGCCAGCAGGACTAGCGTATACTCCTACGAGCAGTACTTC.

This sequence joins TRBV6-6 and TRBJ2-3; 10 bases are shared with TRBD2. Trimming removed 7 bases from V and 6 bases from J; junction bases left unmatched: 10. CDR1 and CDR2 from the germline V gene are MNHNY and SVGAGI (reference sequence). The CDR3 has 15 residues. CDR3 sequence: CASMASGRRWDTQYF. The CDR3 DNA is TGTGCCAGCATGGCTAGCGGGAGACGGTGGGATACGCAGTATTTT.

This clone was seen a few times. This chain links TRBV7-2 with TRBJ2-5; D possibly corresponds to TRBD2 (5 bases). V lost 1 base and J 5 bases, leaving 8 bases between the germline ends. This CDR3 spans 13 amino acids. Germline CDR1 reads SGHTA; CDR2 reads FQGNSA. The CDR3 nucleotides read TGTGCCAGCAGCTTAGATTCGGGGGAGACCCAGTACTTC. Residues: CASSLDSGETQYF.

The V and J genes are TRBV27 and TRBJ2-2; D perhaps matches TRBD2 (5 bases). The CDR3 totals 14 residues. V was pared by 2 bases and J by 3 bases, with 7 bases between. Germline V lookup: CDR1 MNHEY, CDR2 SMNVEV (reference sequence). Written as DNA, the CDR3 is TGTGCCAGCAGTTTACGGACTTACACCGGGGAGCTGTTTTTT. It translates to CASSLRTYTGELFF.